A single sample is the source of the 32 T cell receptor beta chains below, sequenced in a study of PD-1 blockade in classical Hodgkin lymphoma. The time point was: cycle 4 day 1 (C4D1), after more than 5 weeks of nivolumab. Each patient relapsed following autologous stem cell transplantation, and prior brentuximab vedotin exposure differed. PBMCs were thawed, and CD8+ T cells were then isolated from them by magnetic negative selection. Libraries were prepared by immunoSEQ multiplex PCR; TCRdb keeps only in-frame clonotypes and omits some of them. The table lists approximately 20,000 clones, around 90% of them singletons. Sequencing used CD8+ T cells from blood, obtained before the fourth cycle of nivolumab. The receptors were gathered from a human donor with classical Hodgkin lymphoma.

The CDR3 sequence is CASSSTGADTQYF. As DNA, the CDR3 is TGTGCCAGCAGTTCGACGGGCGCAGATACGCAGTATTTT. The chain combines TRBV27 with TRBJ2-3; D not resolved. The CDR3 covers 13 residues. V was shortened by 4 bases and J by 4 bases, with 9 bases between the two germline ends. Germline V gives CDR1 MNHEY, CDR2 SMNVEV (reference sequence).

V gene TRBV11-2 combines with J gene TRBJ2-7; TRBD2 matches 9 bases. The CDR3 totals 14 residues. The germline V gene encodes CDR1 SGHAT and CDR2 FQNNGV. V lost 3 bases to trimming and J lost 4 bases; unmatched junction nucleotides: 4. CDR3 in amino acids: CASSFRTSAYEQYF. The CDR3 DNA sequence: TGTGCCAGCAGCTTTCGGACTAGCGCGTACGAGCAGTACTTC.

The chain has TRBV5-4 and TRBJ1-2; maybe TRBD1 (6 bases). V dropped 7 bases and J dropped 1 base, with 20 bases sitting between them. The CDR3 length is 16 residues. The germline CDR1 and CDR2 sequences are SGHNT and YYREEE (reference sequence). CDR3 in amino acids: CASRTWGGQGNYGYTF. The CDR3 DNA reads TGTGCCAGCCGAACTTGGGGGGGGCAAGGTAACTATGGCTACACCTTC.

This clone was observed once. The V and J genes are TRBV27 and TRBJ2-1, with a weak D call TRBD1 (6 bases). V lost 5 bases and J lost 4, with 12 bases in between. The CDR3 spans 14 residues. CDR1 is MNHEY and CDR2 is SMNVEV in the germline V gene (reference sequence). This CDR3 reads CASSPQDRYNEQFF. The CDR3 nucleotides read TGTGCCAGCAGTCCCCAGGACAGATACAATGAGCAGTTCTTC.

V is TRBV5-1 and J is TRBJ2-3; 8 positions agree with TRBD2. The CDR3 is made up of 16 amino acids. Per germline, CDR1 SGHRS and CDR2 YFSETQ. Losses at the gene ends were 0 bases for V and 0 bases for J; bases not matched to a gene: 3. CDR3 coding DNA: TGCGCCAGCAGCTTGGGAGCGGGAGTAAGCACAGATACGCAGTATTTT. It translates to CASSLGAGVSTDTQYF.

The chain employs TRBV30 and TRBJ2-5; the D gene is possibly TRBD1 (5 bases). The CDR3 extends over 13 amino acids. The germline V and J ends were trimmed by 4 bases and 2 bases, with 11 bases remaining between them. Germline loops: CDR1 GTSNPN, CDR2 SVGIG (reference sequence). The CDR3 DNA sequence: TGTGCCTGGAAGGGGCCCCGTCAAGAGACCCAGTACTTC. Encoded protein: CAWKGPRQETQYF. Using reference TRBV30 and TRBJ2-5 for the parts outside the CDR3, the full variable domain is SQTIHQWPATLVQPVGSPLSLECTVEGTSNPNLYWYRQAAGRGLQLLFYSVGIGQISSEVPQNLSASRPQDRQFILSSKKLLLSDSGFYLCAWKGPRQETQYFGPGTRLLVL.

CDR3 nucleotides: TGTGCCAGCAGCTTAGGGGTTACAGGGGATAGGAGTCAGCCCCAGCATTTT. It is translated as CASSLGVTGDRSQPQHF. The rearrangement links TRBV7-2 to TRBJ1-5; 7 bases match TRBD1. With V trimmed by 1 base and J by 6 bases, 12 bases remained unmatched. This CDR3 spans 17 amino acids. Germline loops: CDR1 SGHTA, CDR2 FQGNSA.

In this sample, this clone turned up once. This chain uses TRBV9 with TRBJ2-7; 8 positions match TRBD1. The V and J ends lost 0 bases and 1 base, in that order; junction bases with no gene match: 6. CDR1 and CDR2 (germline): SGDLS, YYNGEE. The CDR3 loop spans 16 amino acids. The CDR3 DNA reads TGTGCCAGCAGCGTAGGGAACAGGGGGAGATCCTACGAGCAGTACTTC. Translation gives CASSVGNRGRSYEQYF.

CDR3 region: CASMRAEAFF. CDR3 sequence (DNA): TGTGCCAGCATGAGGGCTGAAGCTTTCTTT. The chain carries TRBV6-1 and TRBJ1-1, with unresolved D. This CDR3 is built from 10 residues. The germline CDR1 and CDR2 sequences are MNHNS and SASEGT. Trimming stripped 7 bases from V and 6 bases from J, with 6 bases between.

The V gene is TRBV5-1, the J gene TRBJ2-1; D perhaps matches TRBD1 (6 bases). The V gene lost 2 bases and the J gene lost 7 bases, with 13 bases spanning the gap. The germline V gene has CDR1 SGHRS and CDR2 YFSETQ. The CDR3 covers 14 residues. The CDR3 loop reads CASSFTGNRNEQFF. The DNA of the CDR3 is TGCGCCAGCAGCTTCACAGGGAATAGGAATGAGCAGTTCTTC. Combining the CDR3 with reference TRBV5-1 and TRBJ2-1 gives the whole variable domain KAGVTQTPRYLIKTRGQQVTLSCSPISGHRSVSWYQQTPGQGLQFLFEYFSETQRNKGNFPGRFSGRQFSNSRSEMNVSTLELGDSALYLCASSFTGNRNEQFFGPGTRLTVL.

The chain uses TRBV28 and TRBJ1-2; the D is unclear. Germline CDR1 is MDHEN and CDR2 is SYDVKM. The length of the CDR3 is 11 residues. V was pared by 2 bases and J by 6 bases, with 4 bases between. CDR3 amino acids: CASSLRDGYTF. The CDR3 DNA follows: TGTGCCAGCAGTTTAAGGGATGGCTACACCTTC.

This chain links TRBV4-2 with TRBJ2-6, with D possibly matching TRBD1 (5 bases). V was pared by 4 bases and J by 0 bases, with 19 bases between. The CDR3 runs to 19 residues. From germline, CDR1 is LGHNA and CDR2 YNFKEQ. CDR3: CASSPRAQGPHSGANVLTF. CDR3 nucleotides: TGTGCCAGCAGCCCCAGGGCCCAAGGACCTCACTCTGGGGCCAACGTCCTGACTTTC.

The chain links TRBV4-2 to TRBJ2-5; TRBD2 agrees at 7 bases. The DNA end lines up better with TRBJ2-7; the J call may be wrong. The length of the CDR3 is 15 residues. Germline V gene lookup returns CDR1 LGHNA and CDR2 YNFKEQ. CDR3 amino acids: CASSQGTGGYYEQYF. CDR3 nucleotides: TGTGCCAGCAGCCAAGGGACGGGAGGATACTACGAGCAGTACTTC.

This clone was detected a few times. V and J are TRBV7-9 and TRBJ2-7; the D gene is possibly TRBD2 (6 bases). V shed 6 bases and J shed 6 bases, with 15 bases lying between them. Germline V gene sequence: CDR1 SEHNR, CDR2 FQNEAQ (reference sequence). The CDR3 extends over 13 amino acids. The CDR3 sequence is CASSPTPTSEQYF. The CDR3 region has the DNA TGTGCCAGCAGTCCGACACCGACTAGCGAGCAGTACTTC.

The chain couples TRBV19 to TRBJ1-3; D gene uncertain. This CDR3 has 14 residues. Deletions cut 6 bases from V and 4 bases from J, with 13 bases between. Germline CDR1 LNHDA, CDR2 SQIVND (reference sequence). As DNA, the CDR3 is TGTGCCAGTAGAAAAACTTATTTAGGAAACACCATATATTTT. It translates to CASRKTYLGNTIYF.

The genes are TRBV7-9 and TRBJ1-5, with D possibly being TRBD1 (5 bases). Germline values: CDR1 SEHNR, CDR2 FQNEAQ (reference sequence). CDR3 length: 15 residues. V was pared by 5 bases and J by 1 base, with 12 bases between. In DNA form, the CDR3 reads TGTGCCAGCAGCCCACGGCGGGGGAGCAATCAGCCCCAGCATTTT. Residues: CASSPRRGSNQPQHF.

The chain joins TRBV7-2 to TRBJ2-2, with D perhaps being TRBD1 or TRBD2 (5 bases each). Trimming took 3 bases from V and 10 from J, leaving 21 bases between them. Germline V lookup: CDR1 SGHTA, CDR2 FQGNSA. This CDR3 spans 16 amino acids. For the CDR3, the DNA is TGTGCCAGCAGCTTGGGGGAGATGCTTATGAGGCCGGAGCTGTTTTTT. Protein: CASSLGEMLMRPELFF.

The V gene is TRBV19, the J gene TRBJ2-1, with TRBD2 matching 9 bases. The CDR3 is 17 residues long. The V gene's germline CDR1 is LNHDA and CDR2 SQIVND (reference sequence). Trimming took 4 bases from V and 7 from J; bases not matched to a gene: 14. This CDR3 reads CASSTFVAGVLYNEQFF. The CDR3 coding sequence is TGTGCCAGTAGTACCTTTGTAGCGGGAGTTTTATATAATGAGCAGTTCTTC.

This chain joins TRBV2 and TRBJ2-1; D is ambiguous. The length of the CDR3 is 8 residues. V dropped 3 bases and J dropped 12 bases, with 0 bases sitting between them. The germline CDR1 and CDR2 sequences are SNHLY and FYNNEI. CDR3 bases: TGTGCCAGCAGTGAGCAGTTCTTC. It yields the protein CASSEQFF.

The chain recombines TRBV5-1 with TRBJ1-3; D is ambiguous. Looked up from germline, CDR1 is SGHRS and CDR2 is YFSETQ. Trimming cost V 0 bases and J 10 bases, with 8 bases left between them. The CDR3 length is 12 residues. The CDR3 loop is CASSLDGTTIYF. CDR3 coding DNA: TGCGCCAGCAGCTTGGACGGCACGACCATATATTTT. Using reference TRBV5-1 and TRBJ1-3 for the parts outside the CDR3, the full variable domain is KAGVTQTPRYLIKTRGQQVTLSCSPISGHRSVSWYQQTPGQGLQFLFEYFSETQRNKGNFPGRFSGRQFSNSRSEMNVSTLELGDSALYLCASSLDGTTIYFGEGSWLTVV.

This chain connects TRBV7-9 to TRBJ2-7, with TRBD2 matching over 13 bases. Germline V gives CDR1 SEHNR, CDR2 FQNEAQ (reference sequence). Losses at the gene ends were 0 bases for V and 4 bases for J; bases not matched to a gene: 9. This CDR3 is built from 18 residues. The CDR3 loop is CASSLARTSGRDAYEQYF. The CDR3 coding sequence is TGTGCCAGCAGCTTAGCCCGGACTAGCGGGAGAGATGCTTACGAGCAGTACTTC.

In this sample, this clone turned up a few times. The chain uses TRBV30 and TRBJ1-2, with D maybe TRBD1 (5 bases). This CDR3 has 13 amino acids. The germline V gene encodes CDR1 GTSNPN and CDR2 SVGIG (reference sequence). Trimming took 2 bases from V and 10 from J, leaving 17 bases between them. The CDR3 DNA reads TGTGCCTGGAGTCCCGATGCAGCGGGGCTCTACACCTTC. Translation: CAWSPDAAGLYTF.

The rearrangement uses TRBV28 and TRBJ2-2; D perhaps matches TRBD1 (5 bases). The CDR3 spans 14 residues. Germline V gives CDR1 MDHEN, CDR2 SYDVKM. Trimming removed 7 bases from V and 0 bases from J, with 9 bases in between. This CDR3 is CASTQATNTGELFF. The CDR3 nucleotides are TGTGCCAGCACACAGGCAACGAACACCGGGGAGCTGTTTTTT.

This chain joins TRBV28 and TRBJ2-3, with TRBD2 matching over 8 bases. J lost 0 bases, V lost 6 bases, and 8 bases had no gene match. Germline V lookup: CDR1 MDHEN, CDR2 SYDVKM. CDR3 length: 16 residues. CDR3 sequence (DNA): TGTGCCAGCAGCCCAGGCAGCGGGGGTAGCACAGATACGCAGTATTTT. Protein sequence: CASSPGSGGSTDTQYF. Based on the CDR3 plus reference TRBV28 and TRBJ2-3, the full variable domain is DVKVTQSSRYLVKRTGEKVFLECVQDMDHENMFWYRQDPGLGLRLIYFSYDVKMKEKGDIPEGYSVSREKKERFSLILESASTNQTSMYLCASSPGSGGSTDTQYFGPGTRLTVL.

V gene TRBV2 combines with J gene TRBJ2-2; TRBD2 matches 9 bases. Germline assignment: CDR1 SNHLY and CDR2 FYNNEI. This CDR3 has 15 residues. Germline trimming cut 7 bases from V and 0 bases from J; bases unmatched to any gene: 3. The CDR3 DNA reads TGTGCCAGCAAGGCGGGAGGGCCGAACACCGGGGAGCTGTTTTTT. It encodes CASKAGGPNTGELFF.

J is TRBJ1-1 and V is TRBV28, with TRBD1 matching over 9 bases. Losses at the gene ends were 2 bases for V and 6 bases for J; bases not matched to a gene: 4. Germline-derived CDR1 and CDR2 are MDHEN and SYDVKM. CDR3 length: 14 amino acids. The CDR3 bases are TGTGCCAGCAGTTTAACAGGGACAGGGCCTGAAGCTTTCTTT. It is translated as CASSLTGTGPEAFF.

J is TRBJ1-2 and V is TRBV10-3, with a weak D call TRBD1 (6 bases). Germline CDR1 is ENHRY and CDR2 is SYGVKD. The CDR3 has 14 residues. The V and J ends lost 8 bases and 5 bases respectively, with 18 bases between them. CDR3 in amino acids: CAIFTPGEGYGYTF. The CDR3 nucleotides are TGTGCCATCTTTACCCCAGGGGAGGGGTATGGCTACACCTTC.

This chain connects TRBV11-2 to TRBJ2-2; the match to TRBD2 covers 10 bases. Germline V gives CDR1 SGHAT, CDR2 FQNNGV. V trimming: 1 base; J trimming: 4 bases; junction bases outside the gene matches: 9. CDR3 length: 18 residues. CDR3 loop: CASSLGPGTSAGTGELFF. The CDR3 DNA is TGTGCCAGCAGCTTAGGGCCCGGGACTAGCGCGGGCACCGGGGAGCTGTTTTTT.

The gene calls are TRBV19 and TRBJ2-7, with D tentatively TRBD1 (6 bases). V dropped 5 bases and J dropped 1 base, with 18 bases sitting between them. CDR3 length: 16 amino acids. Germline V gene lookup returns CDR1 LNHDA and CDR2 SQIVND (reference sequence). The chain's CDR3 is CASSPGVGGVSYEQYF. The CDR3 coding sequence is TGTGCCAGTAGTCCGGGCGTAGGGGGAGTTTCCTACGAGCAGTACTTC. The complete variable domain, with remaining parts taken from reference TRBV19 and TRBJ2-7, reads DGGITQSPKYLFRKEGQNVTLSCEQNLNHDAMYWYRQDPGQGLRLIYYSQIVNDFQKGDIAEGYSVSREKKESFPLTVTSAQKNPTAFYLCASSPGVGGVSYEQYFGPGTRLTVT.

V usage is TRBV4-1 and J usage is TRBJ2-1, with D maybe TRBD1 (5 bases). CDR1 and CDR2 (germline): MGHRA, YSYEKL. Trimming took off 1 base at V and 0 bases at J, with 7 bases between the two ends. The CDR3 spans 15 residues. The CDR3 sequence: CASSQGQSSYNEQFF. The CDR3 DNA follows: TGCGCCAGCAGCCAAGGACAGAGCTCCTACAATGAGCAGTTCTTC.

This clone was counted a few times. The chain carries TRBV13 and TRBJ2-5; TRBD2 matches at 9 bases. Losses at the gene ends were 5 bases for V and 2 bases for J; bases not matched to a gene: 9. Germline V lookup: CDR1 PRHDT, CDR2 FYEKMQ (reference sequence). The CDR3 loop spans 16 amino acids. The DNA for the CDR3 is TGTGCCAGCAGCCCAAGGACTAGCGACTTACAAGAGACCCAGTACTTC. Translated, it gives CASSPRTSDLQETQYF.

This chain's CDR3 is CASSIHPGQTYEQYF. The CDR3 DNA reads as TGTGCCAGCAGCATACATCCGGGACAGACCTACGAGCAGTACTTC. This chain connects TRBV9 to TRBJ2-7; 7 bases align to TRBD1. This CDR3 is 15 amino acids long. Germline loops: CDR1 SGDLS, CDR2 YYNGEE. Losses at the gene ends were 4 bases for V and 2 bases for J; bases not matched to a gene: 9.